This T cell receptor beta chain was sequenced in a study of cytomegalovirus exposure and HLA in healthy donors. Regarding the study as a whole: An Asian-associated ancestry cluster reportedly showed fewer N-insertions than the approximately 600-donor mean in a later analysis. According to reports, the classifier identified cytomegalovirus status with high specificity and sensitivity. The study reported that TCR beta sequences accurately predicted HLA-A and HLA-B alleles in most subjects. Data from an earlier analysis indicated that most TCR beta V segments were productive either about 87% or about 30% of the time.

Amplification used 60 Vbeta primers and 13 Jbeta primers. TCRdb's table, derived via immunoSEQ multiplex PCR, lists solely in-frame clones and lacks some. The repertoire holds 250,000 or so clones, with about 84% as singletons. Points on this clone: Its antigen is not known.

This CDR3 is 12 amino acids long. CDR1 and CDR2 (germline): SQVTM, ANQGSEA. V trimming: 5 bases; J trimming: 5 bases; junction bases outside the gene matches: 5. The sequencing input was PBMCs. This TCR came from a human donor in good health. The chain employs TRBV29-1 and TRBJ1-1; 7 bases line up with TRBD1. CDR3 sequence (DNA): TGCAGCGTTCAAAGGGGGCTAACTGAAGCTTTCTTT. This translates into CSVQRGLTEAFF.